This T cell receptor (beta chain) was documented in a study of blood T cell repertoires in COVID-19. Study background: Samples came from the United States, Italy and Spain, spanning acute and convalescent COVID-19. In each case, the material was cDNA or gDNA derived from T cells, B-cell-depleted T cells, or PBMCs.

Assay used: immunoSEQ multiplex PCR; TCRdb lists only in-frame clones, some missing. The sample yields over 200,000 clones, under 90% seen once. Residents of about two dozen US areas, aged roughly 18 to 89 years, made up the participants. Participants had their cohort set by participant-reported clinical history. CDR1 and CDR2 from the germline V gene are SGHNT and YENEEA. V was cut by 2 bases and J by 6 bases, with 8 bases left in between. The CDR3 consists of 12 residues. The sample taken for sequencing was PBMCs or T cells enriched from blood (not recorded which). The TCR comes from a woman aged 50 to 65 with acute COVID-19. The rearrangement joins TRBV11-3 to TRBJ2-7; no reliable D call. CDR3 region: CASSLSPREQYF. The CDR3 coding sequence is TGTGCCAGCAGCTTATCCCCCCGCGAGCAGTACTTC.